Presented here are 2 T cell receptor beta chains from one specimen sequenced in a study of metastatic and nonmetastatic thyroid tumors. No patient had received any treatment before thyroid surgery. TCRdb re-called clones from the PCR reads using MiXCR. This table has approximately 31,000 clones, under 20% appearing once. The sequenced material came from blood. These receptors were collected from a female donor with papillary thyroid cancer or a benign thyroid nodule (not recorded which). Some clones in this sample may be carry-over from other donors' samples.

This clone is medium-sized within its sample. The chain recombines TRBV12-3 or TRBV12-4 with TRBJ2-7; 9 bases map to TRBD2. The CDR3 covers 13 residues. V lost 8 bases, J lost 3 bases, and 5 bases stayed unmatched. In nucleotides, the CDR3 is TGTGCCAGCCGGGGGACTAGCCGCTACGAGCAGTACTTC. This translates into CASRGTSRYEQYF.

Many counts were recorded for this clone. This chain connects TRBV9 to TRBJ1-1; TRBD1 might be the D (5 bases). Germline V gene sequence: CDR1 SGDLS, CDR2 YYNGEE. The CDR3 loop spans 13 amino acids. V lost 4 bases to trimming and J lost 1 base, with 8 bases between them. In DNA form, the CDR3 reads TGTGCCAGCAGCTGGGACGGGAACACTGAAGCTTTCTTT. Translating gives CASSWDGNTEAFF.